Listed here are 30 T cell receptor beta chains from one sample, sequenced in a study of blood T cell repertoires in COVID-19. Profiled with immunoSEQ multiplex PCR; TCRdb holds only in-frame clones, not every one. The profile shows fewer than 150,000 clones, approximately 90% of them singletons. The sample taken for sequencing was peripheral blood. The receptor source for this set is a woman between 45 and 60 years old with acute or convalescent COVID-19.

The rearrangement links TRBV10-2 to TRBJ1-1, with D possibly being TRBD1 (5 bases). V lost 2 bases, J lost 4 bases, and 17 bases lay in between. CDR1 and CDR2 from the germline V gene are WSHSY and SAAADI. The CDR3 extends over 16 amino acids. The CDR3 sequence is CASSEGRTIISTEAFF. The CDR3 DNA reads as TGCGCCAGCAGTGAGGGGAGGACAATAATCTCCACTGAAGCTTTCTTT.

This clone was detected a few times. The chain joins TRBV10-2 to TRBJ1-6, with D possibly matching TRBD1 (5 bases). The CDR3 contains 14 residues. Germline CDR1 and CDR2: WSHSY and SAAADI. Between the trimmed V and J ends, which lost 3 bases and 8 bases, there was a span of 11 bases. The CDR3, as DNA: TGCGCCAGCAGTGAAAAGGGAGGGGATTCACCCCTCCACTTT. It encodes CASSEKGGDSPLHF.

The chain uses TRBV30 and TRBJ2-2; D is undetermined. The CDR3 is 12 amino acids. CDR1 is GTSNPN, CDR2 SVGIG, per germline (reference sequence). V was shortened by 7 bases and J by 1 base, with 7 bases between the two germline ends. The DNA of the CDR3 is TGTGCCTTCTCGGGGAACACCGGGGAGCTGTTTTTT. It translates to CAFSGNTGELFF.

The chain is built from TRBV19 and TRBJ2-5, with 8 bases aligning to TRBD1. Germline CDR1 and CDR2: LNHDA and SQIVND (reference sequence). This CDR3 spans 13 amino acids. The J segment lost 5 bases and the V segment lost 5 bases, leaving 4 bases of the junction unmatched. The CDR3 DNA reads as TGTGCCAGTAGTTACAGGGGGAGGGAGACCCAGTACTTC. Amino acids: CASSYRGRETQYF.

The CDR3 loop is CASRGRGVDGYTF. CDR3 DNA sequence: TGTGCCAGCAGGGGCAGGGGCGTCGATGGCTACACCTTC. The V gene is TRBV12-3 or TRBV12-4, the J gene TRBJ1-2, with D perhaps TRBD1 (6 bases). The V and J ends lost 6 bases and 6 bases respectively, with 14 bases between them. The CDR3 is 13 amino acids.

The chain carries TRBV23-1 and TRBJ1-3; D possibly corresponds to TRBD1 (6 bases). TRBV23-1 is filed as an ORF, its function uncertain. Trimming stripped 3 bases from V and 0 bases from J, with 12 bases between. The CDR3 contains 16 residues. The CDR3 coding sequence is TGCGCCAGCAGTCACCACGGACAGTCCTCTGGAAACACCATATATTTT. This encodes CASSHHGQSSGNTIYF.

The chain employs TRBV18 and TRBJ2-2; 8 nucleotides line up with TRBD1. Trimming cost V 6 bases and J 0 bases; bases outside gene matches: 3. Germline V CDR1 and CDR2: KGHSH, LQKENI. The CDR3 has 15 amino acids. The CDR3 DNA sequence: TGTGCCAGCTCCAGGGACAGGACGAACACCGGGGAGCTGTTTTTT. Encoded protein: CASSRDRTNTGELFF.

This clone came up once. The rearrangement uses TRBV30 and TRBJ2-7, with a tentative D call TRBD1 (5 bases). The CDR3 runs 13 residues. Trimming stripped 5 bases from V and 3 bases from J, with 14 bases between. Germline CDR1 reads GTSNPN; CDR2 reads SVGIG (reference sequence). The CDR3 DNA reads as TGTGCCTGGCGCCGCCAGGGCGTCTACGAGCAGTACTTC. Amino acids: CAWRRQGVYEQYF. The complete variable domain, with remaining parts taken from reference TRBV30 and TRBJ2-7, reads SQTIHQWPATLVQPVGSPLSLECTVEGTSNPNLYWYRQAAGRGLQLLFYSVGIGQISSEVPQNLSASRPQDRQFILSSKKLLLSDSGFYLCAWRRQGVYEQYFGPGTRLTVT.

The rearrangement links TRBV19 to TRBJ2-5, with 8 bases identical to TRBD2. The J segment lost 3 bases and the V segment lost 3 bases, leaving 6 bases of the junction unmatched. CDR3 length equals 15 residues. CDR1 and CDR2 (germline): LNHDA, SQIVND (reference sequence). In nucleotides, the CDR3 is TGTGCCAGTAGTATTAACGGGAGGGTAGAAGAGACCCAGTACTTC. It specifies CASSINGRVEETQYF.

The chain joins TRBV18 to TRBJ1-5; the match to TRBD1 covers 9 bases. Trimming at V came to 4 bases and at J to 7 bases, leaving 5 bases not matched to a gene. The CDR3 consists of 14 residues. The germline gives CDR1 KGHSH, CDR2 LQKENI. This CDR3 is CASSLGTGRQPQHF. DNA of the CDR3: TGTGCCAGCTCACTTGGGACAGGGAGACAGCCCCAGCATTTT.

CDR3 nucleotides: TGTGCCAGCAGCGTAGGTGAGGGAAGGAACACCGGGGAGCTGTTTTTT. Protein product: CASSVGEGRNTGELFF. J is TRBJ2-2 and V is TRBV9; a weak D match, TRBD2 (5 bases). Germline lookup yields CDR1 SGDLS and CDR2 YYNGEE. The CDR3 has 16 amino acids. Between the trimmed V and J ends, which lost 0 bases and 1 base, there was a span of 10 bases.

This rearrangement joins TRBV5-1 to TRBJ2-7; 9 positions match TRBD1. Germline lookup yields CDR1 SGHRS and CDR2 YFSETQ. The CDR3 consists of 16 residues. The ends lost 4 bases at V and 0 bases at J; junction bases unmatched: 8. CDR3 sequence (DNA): TGCGCCAGCAGCACCTGGACAGGGGTGGCCTCCTACGAGCAGTACTTC. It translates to CASSTWTGVASYEQYF. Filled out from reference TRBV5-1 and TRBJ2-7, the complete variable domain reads KAGVTQTPRYLIKTRGQQVTLSCSPISGHRSVSWYQQTPGQGLQFLFEYFSETQRNKGNFPGRFSGRQFSNSRSEMNVSTLELGDSALYLCASSTWTGVASYEQYFGPGTRLTVT.

CDR3 region: CASRHRDSGYTF. The CDR3 bases are TGTGCCAGCAGACACCGGGACAGTGGCTACACCTTC. V is TRBV7-9 and J is TRBJ1-2; TRBD1 matches 7 bases. Trimming removed 6 bases from V and 7 bases from J; junction bases left unmatched: 5. There are 12 residues in the CDR3. Germline CDR1 reads SEHNR; CDR2 reads FQNEAQ (reference sequence). The whole variable domain, filled in from reference TRBV7-9 and TRBJ1-2, reads DTGVSQNPRHKITKRGQNVTFRCDPISEHNRLYWYRQTLGQGPEFLTYFQNEAQLEKSRLLSDRFSAERPKGSFSTLEIQRTEQGDSAMYLCASRHRDSGYTFGSGTRLTVV.

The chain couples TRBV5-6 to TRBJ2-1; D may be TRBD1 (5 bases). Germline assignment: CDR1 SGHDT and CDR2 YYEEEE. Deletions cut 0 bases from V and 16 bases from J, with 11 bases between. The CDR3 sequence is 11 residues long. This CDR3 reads CASSLGQPEFF. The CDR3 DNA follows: TGTGCCAGCAGCTTGGGACAGCCCGAATTCTTC.

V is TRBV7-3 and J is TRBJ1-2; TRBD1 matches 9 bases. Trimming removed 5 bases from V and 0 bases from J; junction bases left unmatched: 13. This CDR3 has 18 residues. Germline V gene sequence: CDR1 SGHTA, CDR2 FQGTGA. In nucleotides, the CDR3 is TGTGCCAGCAGCCCAGCTCCGGGACAGGGATACTCTAACTATGGCTACACCTTC. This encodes CASSPAPGQGYSNYGYTF.

The CDR3 sequence is CASSTGQGARAFF. CDR3 in DNA: TGTGCCAGTAGTACCGGACAGGGGGCTAGGGCTTTCTTT. The rearrangement joins TRBV19 to TRBJ1-1; TRBD1 aligns across 11 bases. The germline V gene encodes CDR1 LNHDA and CDR2 SQIVND (reference sequence). V shed 4 bases and J 11 bases; nucleotides not matched to a gene: 6. The length of the CDR3 is 13 residues.

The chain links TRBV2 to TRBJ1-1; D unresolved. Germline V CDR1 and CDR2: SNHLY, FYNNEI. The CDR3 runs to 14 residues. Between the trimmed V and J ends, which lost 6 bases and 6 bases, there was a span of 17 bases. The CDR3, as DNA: TGTGCCAGCAGGGGCCAGGTGGGAGTCGCTGAAGCTTTCTTT. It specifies CASRGQVGVAEAFF.

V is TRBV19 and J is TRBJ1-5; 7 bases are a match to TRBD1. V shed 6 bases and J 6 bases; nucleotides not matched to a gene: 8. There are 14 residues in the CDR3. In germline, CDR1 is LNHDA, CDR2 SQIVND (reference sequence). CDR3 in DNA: TGTGCCAGTAGCGGGACAGAAAGGGGTCAGCCCCAGCATTTT. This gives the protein CASSGTERGQPQHF.

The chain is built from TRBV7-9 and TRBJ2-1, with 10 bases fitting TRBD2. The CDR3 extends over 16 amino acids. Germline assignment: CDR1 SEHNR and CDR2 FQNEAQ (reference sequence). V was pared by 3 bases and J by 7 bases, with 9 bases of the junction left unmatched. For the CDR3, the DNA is TGTGCCAGCAGCTTTCTCAGCGGGAGGGCCGGGAATGAGCAGTTCTTC. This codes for CASSFLSGRAGNEQFF.

The CDR3 here is CAWSIGGNTEAFF. The CDR3 DNA is TGTGCCTGGAGCATAGGGGGGAACACTGAAGCTTTCTTT. The chain links TRBV30 to TRBJ1-1; perhaps TRBD1 as D (6 bases). The CDR3 length is 13 residues. CDR1 and CDR2 from the germline V gene are GTSNPN and SVGIG (reference sequence). V was shortened by 3 bases and J by 1 base, with 9 bases between the two germline ends.

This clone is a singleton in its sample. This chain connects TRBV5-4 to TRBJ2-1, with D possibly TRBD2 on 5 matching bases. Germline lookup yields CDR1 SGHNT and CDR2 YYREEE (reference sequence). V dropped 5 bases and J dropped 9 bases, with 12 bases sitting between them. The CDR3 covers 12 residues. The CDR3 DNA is TGTGCCAGCAGGCCGGACTGGGGTGAGCAGTTCTTC. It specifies CASRPDWGEQFF.

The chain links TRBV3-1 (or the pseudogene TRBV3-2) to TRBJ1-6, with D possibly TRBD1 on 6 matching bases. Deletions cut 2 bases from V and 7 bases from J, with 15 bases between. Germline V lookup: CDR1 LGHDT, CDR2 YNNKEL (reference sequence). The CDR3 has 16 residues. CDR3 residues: CASSQLRGRENSPLHF. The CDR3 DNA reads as TGTGCCAGCAGCCAACTAAGGGGGAGGGAAAATTCACCCCTCCACTTT.

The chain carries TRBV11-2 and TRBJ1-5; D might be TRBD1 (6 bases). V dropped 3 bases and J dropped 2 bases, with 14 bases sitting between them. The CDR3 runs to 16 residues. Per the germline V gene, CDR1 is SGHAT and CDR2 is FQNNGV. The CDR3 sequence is CASSLVVGGCNQPQHF. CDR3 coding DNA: TGTGCCAGCAGCTTGGTAGTAGGGGGTTGCAATCAGCCCCAGCATTTT.

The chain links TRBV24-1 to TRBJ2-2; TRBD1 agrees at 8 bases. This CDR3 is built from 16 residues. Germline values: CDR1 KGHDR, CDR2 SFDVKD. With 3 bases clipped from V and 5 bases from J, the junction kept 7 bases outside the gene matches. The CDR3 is CATSDPGQGGTGELFF. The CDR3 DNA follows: TGTGCCACCAGTGATCCCGGACAGGGAGGAACCGGGGAGCTGTTTTTT.

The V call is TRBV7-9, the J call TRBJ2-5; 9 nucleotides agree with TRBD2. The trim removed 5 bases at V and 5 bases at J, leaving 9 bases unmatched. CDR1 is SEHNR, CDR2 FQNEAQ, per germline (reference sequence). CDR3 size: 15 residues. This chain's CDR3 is CASSLGLALEETQYF. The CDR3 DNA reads TGTGCCAGCAGCCTGGGACTAGCCTTGGAGGAGACCCAGTACTTC.

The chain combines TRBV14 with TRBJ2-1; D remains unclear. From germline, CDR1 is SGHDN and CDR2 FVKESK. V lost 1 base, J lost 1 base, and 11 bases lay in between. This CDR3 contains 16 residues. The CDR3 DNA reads TGTGCCAGCAGCCAAGTTATTTTGCGGTCCTACAATGAGCAGTTCTTC. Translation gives CASSQVILRSYNEQFF.

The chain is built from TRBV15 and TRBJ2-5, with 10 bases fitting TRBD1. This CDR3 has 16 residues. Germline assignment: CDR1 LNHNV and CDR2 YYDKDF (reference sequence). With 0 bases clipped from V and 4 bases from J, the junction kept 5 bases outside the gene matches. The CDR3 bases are TGTGCCACCAGCAGAGAAGGGACAGGGGTAGTAGAGACCCAGTACTTC. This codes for CATSREGTGVVETQYF.

The CDR3 nucleotides read TGTGCCAGTAGTATGGTACTAGCGATAACCGGGGAGCTGTTTTTT. It encodes CASSMVLAITGELFF. This chain uses TRBV19 with TRBJ2-2, with 7 bases fitting TRBD2. CDR3 length equals 15 residues. Per germline, CDR1 LNHDA and CDR2 SQIVND (reference sequence). The V and J ends lost 3 bases and 5 bases, in that order; junction bases with no gene match: 6.

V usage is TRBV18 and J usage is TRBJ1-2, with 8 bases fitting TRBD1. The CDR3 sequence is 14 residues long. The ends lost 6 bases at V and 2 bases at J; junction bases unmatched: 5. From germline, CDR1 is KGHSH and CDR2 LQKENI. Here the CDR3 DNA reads TGTGCCAGCTCGCCTGGACAGGGCAACTATGGCTACACCTTC. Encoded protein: CASSPGQGNYGYTF. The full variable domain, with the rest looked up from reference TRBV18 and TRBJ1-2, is NAGVMQNPRHLVRRRGQEARLRCSPMKGHSHVYWYRQLPEEGLKFMVYLQKENIIDESGMPKERFSAEFPKEGPSILRIQQVVRGDSAAYFCASSPGQGNYGYTFGSGTRLTVV.

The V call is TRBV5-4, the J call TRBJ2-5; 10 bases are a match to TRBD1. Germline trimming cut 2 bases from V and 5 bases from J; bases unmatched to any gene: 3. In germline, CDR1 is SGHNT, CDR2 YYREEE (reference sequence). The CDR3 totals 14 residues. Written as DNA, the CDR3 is TGTGCCAGCAGCTTAGACAGGGGGCTGGAGACCCAGTACTTC. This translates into CASSLDRGLETQYF.